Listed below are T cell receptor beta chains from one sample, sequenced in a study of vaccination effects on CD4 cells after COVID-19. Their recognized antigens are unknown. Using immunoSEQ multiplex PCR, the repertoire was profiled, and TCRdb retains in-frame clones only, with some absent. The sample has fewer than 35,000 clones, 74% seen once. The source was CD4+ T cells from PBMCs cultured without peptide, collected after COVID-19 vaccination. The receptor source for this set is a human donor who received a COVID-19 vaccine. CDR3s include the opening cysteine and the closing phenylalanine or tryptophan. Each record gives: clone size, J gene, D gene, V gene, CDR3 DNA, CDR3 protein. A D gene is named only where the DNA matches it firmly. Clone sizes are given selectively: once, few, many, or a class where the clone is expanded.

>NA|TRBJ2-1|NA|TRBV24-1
TGTGCCACCAGTGATTCGACACCAAGACGGGAGCGGAGCTCCTACAATGAGCAGTTCTTC
CATSDSTPRRERSSYNEQFF
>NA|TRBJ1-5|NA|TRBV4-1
TGCGCCAGCAGCCAAGGGGACCGAGCCAGCAACAATCAGCCCCAGCATTTT
CASSQGDRASNNQPQHF
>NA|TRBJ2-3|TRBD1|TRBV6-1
TGTGCCAGCAGTGAAGACAGGGGGCCGGATACGCAGTATTTT
CASSEDRGPDTQYF
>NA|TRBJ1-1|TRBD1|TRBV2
TGTGCCAGCAGTTTCGGACAGGGCGGCACTGAAGCTTTCTTT
CASSFGQGGTEAFF
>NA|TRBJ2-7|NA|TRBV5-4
TGTGCCAGCAGCTTGGGTTCGGGTTTGAGCTCCTACGAGCAGTACTTC
CASSLGSGLSSYEQYF
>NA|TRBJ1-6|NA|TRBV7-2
TGTGCCAGCAGCATGGGACACCCGTCGAATTCACCCCTCCACTTT
CASSMGHPSNSPLHF
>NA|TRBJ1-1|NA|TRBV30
TGTGCCTGGAAACAGGGAGGTTTCGCTTTCTTT
CAWKQGGFAFF
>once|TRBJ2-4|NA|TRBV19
TGTGCCAGTAGTATAATCGGGGCCAAAAACATTCAGTACTTC
CASSIIGAKNIQYF
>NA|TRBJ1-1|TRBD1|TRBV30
TGTGCCGCAACCGCCGGGACAGGGAACACTGAAGCTTTCTTT
CAATAGTGNTEAFF
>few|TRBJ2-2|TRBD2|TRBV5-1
TGCGCCAGCAGCTCCGGACTAGCGAACACCGGGGAGCTGTTTTTT
CASSSGLANTGELFF
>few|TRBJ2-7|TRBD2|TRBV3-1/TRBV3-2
TGTGCCAGCAGCCAATCGACTAGCGGGAGGGCACGTGAGCAGTACTTC
CASSQSTSGRAREQYF
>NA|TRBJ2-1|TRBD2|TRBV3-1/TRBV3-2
TGTGCCAGCAGCCCGGGAGGCCGTGAGCAGTTCTTC
CASSPGGREQFF
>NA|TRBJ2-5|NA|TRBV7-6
TGTGCCAGCAGCTTAGGGGCAGGGTGGTCGGAAGAGACCCAGTACTTC
CASSLGAGWSEETQYF
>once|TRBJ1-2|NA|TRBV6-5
TGTGCCAGCAGGGGGGACGGAAACTATGGCTACACCTTC
CASRGDGNYGYTF